These 5 T cell receptor beta chains originate from one sample sequenced in a study of blood T cell repertoires in COVID-19. The repertoire was sequenced with immunoSEQ multiplex PCR; TCRdb's copy has only in-frame clones and lacks some. The sample shows approximately 360,000 clones, around 90% of them seen only once. The specimen was peripheral blood. Source of these receptors: a man aged 35-49 years with acute or convalescent COVID-19.

This chain links TRBV28 with TRBJ1-2, with D perhaps TRBD1 (6 bases). Deletions cut 6 bases from V and 6 bases from J, with 11 bases between. Germline CDR1 is MDHEN and CDR2 is SYDVKM. The CDR3 totals 12 residues. CDR3 region: CASSPRTDGYTF. The CDR3 coding sequence is TGTGCCAGCAGCCCTCGGACAGATGGCTACACCTTC.

This clone was counted between two and nine times. The V and J genes are TRBV10-3 and TRBJ1-2; D is unresolved. There are 14 residues in the CDR3. Trimming pared 0 bases from V and 8 bases from J, leaving 13 bases between. Looked up from germline, CDR1 is ENHRY and CDR2 is SYGVKD. CDR3 region: CAISESLVPGGYTF. The CDR3 DNA reads TGTGCCATCAGTGAGTCTCTAGTGCCGGGGGGCTACACCTTC.

CDR3 in DNA: TGCGCCAGCAGCCAAGGAGGCAGGGGGCGAGGCTACACCTTC. As protein: CASSQGGRGRGYTF. V gene TRBV4-1 combines with J gene TRBJ1-2; 8 bases are shared with TRBD1. CDR1 is MGHRA, CDR2 YSYEKL, per germline. Losses at the gene ends were 1 base for V and 8 bases for J; bases not matched to a gene: 6. The CDR3 totals 14 residues.

This clone has more than one count but fewer than ten. The chain combines TRBV5-5 with TRBJ1-5, with unresolved D. There are 15 residues in the CDR3. The germline gives CDR1 SGHKS, CDR2 YYEKEE (reference sequence). Trimming pared 0 bases from V and 5 bases from J, leaving 12 bases between. CDR3 in DNA: TGTGCCAGCAGCTTGGCCGGCGGAAAGGATCAGCCCCAGCATTTT. It yields the protein CASSLAGGKDQPQHF. Full variable domain (missing parts from reference TRBV5-5 and TRBJ1-5): DAGVTQSPTHLIKTRGQQVTLRCSPISGHKSVSWYQQVLGQGPQFIFQYYEKEERGRGNFPDRFSARQFPNYSSELNVNALLLGDSALYLCASSLAGGKDQPQHFGDGTRLSIL.

This chain uses TRBV19 with TRBJ1-1, with no clear D. The CDR3 spans 14 residues. CDR1 and CDR2 (germline): LNHDA, SQIVND (reference sequence). Trimming took 6 bases from V and 1 from J, leaving 12 bases between them. The CDR3 nucleotides are TGTGCCAGTAGGAAAGATCGACAGAACACTGAAGCTTTCTTT. It translates to CASRKDRQNTEAFF.